These 17 T cell receptor beta chains were sequenced from one sample in a study of regulatory T cells in long-lasting Graves disease. iRepertoire HTBI primers and Arm-PCR of CDR3 regions built TCR beta libraries. TCRdb called the multiplex PCR reads again in MiXCR, with one record for every CDR3 protein. The sample yields some 500,000 distinct CDR3 sequences, 15% to 20% seen once. The time point here: newly diagnosed GD, antithyroid drugs for less than 3 months. Extracted PBMC RNA gave rise to the TCR library. This sample also appeared in a second study, on T cells in Graves' hyperthyroidism and ophthalmopathy.

The sample in question was peripheral blood mononuclear cells (PBMCs), obtained at new diagnosis, from a patient treated with antithyroid drugs. The source is a middle-aged woman with Graves disease.

This clonotype was recorded at least ten times. One junction end does not reproduce the germline sequence, and a read error may be involved. The chain joins TRBV6-1 to TRBJ2-2; D is uncertain. The CDR3 totals 12 residues. Germline CDR1 is MNHNS and CDR2 is SASEGT. The DNA of the CDR3 is TGTGCCAGTAGTGAGAGGACCGGGGAGCTGTTTTTT. Protein sequence: CASSERTGELFF.

This clonotype occurred a few times. The rearrangement uses TRBV7-3 and TRBJ1-5; D is perhaps TRBD1 (6 bases). Trimming cost V 5 bases and J 2 bases, with 16 bases left between them. The germline V gene has CDR1 SGHTA and CDR2 FQGTGA. The CDR3 is made up of 16 amino acids. CDR3 DNA sequence: TGTGCCAGCAGCCCCCGGGACACCTGGGGCAATCAGCCCCAGCATTTT. Encoded protein: CASSPRDTWGNQPQHF.

Concerning this clonotype itself: A read error may be the cause here, since a much bigger clone is one base away. V and J are TRBV4-1 and TRBJ1-5, with TRBD1 as a possible D gene (6 bases). Trimming took 3 bases from V and 5 from J, leaving 14 bases between them. CDR1 MGHRA and CDR2 YSYEKL come from the germline V gene. This CDR3 contains 15 residues. CDR3 sequence: CASSQPGAGDQPQHF. CDR3 sequence (DNA): TGCGCCAGCAGCCAGCCTGGGGCAGGGGATCAGCCCCAGCATTTT.

This clonotype has at least ten counts. The chain links TRBV6-1 to TRBJ1-2; 7 positions agree with TRBD1. Germline-derived CDR1 and CDR2 are MNHNS and SASEGT. This CDR3 comprises 14 residues. V was clipped by 7 bases and J by 2 bases; unmatched bases: 7. CDR3 nucleotide sequence: TGTGCCAGCACTTCAGGCAGGGGGAACTATGGCTACACCTTC. Its translation: CASTSGRGNYGYTF.

This clonotype was counted at least ten times. This chain links TRBV10-3 with TRBJ2-4; weak D call: TRBD1 (5 bases). This CDR3 has 13 residues. In germline, CDR1 is ENHRY, CDR2 SYGVKD. Deletions cut 4 bases from V and 4 bases from J, with 8 bases between. The CDR3 reads CAISGRQKNIQYF. The DNA of the CDR3 is TGTGCCATCAGTGGTCGACAGAAAAACATTCAGTACTTC.

This clonotype was seen only a few times. V gene TRBV4-1 combines with J gene TRBJ2-2; weak D call: TRBD1 (6 bases). The V end was cut by 0 bases, the J end by 1 base, with 9 bases between. Germline CDR1 reads MGHRA; CDR2 reads YSYEKL. This CDR3 spans 16 amino acids. Here the CDR3 reads CASSQEGTMNTGELFF. DNA for the CDR3: TGCGCCAGCAGCCAAGAAGGGACAATGAACACCGGGGAGCTGTTTTTT.

The chain carries TRBV7-2 and TRBJ1-1, with D hard to call. V dropped 3 bases and J dropped 1 base, with 12 bases sitting between them. CDR1 is SGHTA and CDR2 is FQGNSA in the germline V gene. This CDR3 has 15 residues. The CDR3 loop reads CASSFRAVTNTEAFF. The CDR3 nucleotides are TGTGCCAGCAGCTTTAGGGCAGTAACGAACACTGAAGCTTTCTTT.

At least ten counts were recorded for this clonotype. This chain uses TRBV30 with TRBJ2-3; D remains unclear. V shed 3 bases and J shed 6 bases, with 10 bases lying between them. The CDR3 sequence is 12 residues long. Germline loops: CDR1 GTSNPN, CDR2 SVGIG (reference sequence). The CDR3 coding sequence is TGTGCCTGGAGCCTCTTGGGGGATACGCAGTATTTT. It yields the protein CAWSLLGDTQYF.

Notes on this clonotype: This may be a read error, as it is one base from a much larger clone. This chain connects TRBV30 to TRBJ2-2; 8 positions match TRBD2. Trimming at V came to 4 bases and at J to 11 bases, leaving 9 bases not matched to a gene. This CDR3 comprises 13 residues. Germline V gene data show CDR1 as GTSNPN and CDR2 as SVGIG (reference sequence). The CDR3 protein is CAWTGGGPGELFF. Written as DNA, the CDR3 is TGTGCCTGGACTGGCGGGGGGCCAGGAGAGCTGTTTTTT.

This clonotype was recorded at least ten times. The chain combines TRBV6-1 with TRBJ2-1; no reliable D call. Trimming removed 7 bases from V and 7 bases from J, with 11 bases in between. The CDR3 is 12 amino acids. Looked up from germline, CDR1 is MNHNS and CDR2 is SASEGT. CDR3 loop: CASTGLVNEQFF. The CDR3 DNA is TGTGCCAGCACCGGGCTAGTGAATGAGCAGTTCTTC.

The chain joins TRBV2 to TRBJ2-5; 9 bases map to TRBD1. This CDR3 spans 15 amino acids. After removal of 8 bases from V and 3 bases from J, the junction contained 10 bases not matched to a gene. Germline lookup yields CDR1 SNHLY and CDR2 FYNNEI. CDR3 residues: CASPTTGGLEETQYF. DNA for the CDR3: TGTGCCAGCCCTACGACAGGGGGATTGGAAGAGACCCAGTACTTC.

This clonotype has a count of ten or more. CDR3 in DNA: TGTGCCAGCAGTGCCAGTGTTTCTAACTATGGCTACACCTTC. Protein: CASSASVSNYGYTF. The genes are TRBV12-3 or TRBV12-4 and TRBJ1-2; D call uncertain. The length of the CDR3 is 14 residues. Trimming stripped 5 bases from V and 0 bases from J, with 10 bases between.

This clonotype was seen only a few times. The V and J genes are TRBV7-2 and TRBJ2-3, with D possibly TRBD1 on 5 matching bases. Trimming left V 1 base short and J 0 bases short, with 20 bases between. The germline gives CDR1 SGHTA, CDR2 FQGNSA. There are 19 residues in the CDR3. This CDR3 is CASSLVWQGRSSSTDTQYF. The CDR3 DNA follows: TGTGCCAGCAGCTTAGTCTGGCAGGGAAGGTCGTCGAGCACAGATACGCAGTATTTT.

This clonotype was detected a few times. V usage is TRBV20-1 and J usage is TRBJ2-3; 10 nucleotides line up with TRBD1. V trimming: 4 bases; J trimming: 4 bases; junction bases outside the gene matches: 5. This CDR3 comprises 14 residues. CDR1 and CDR2 (germline): DFQATT, SNEGSKA (reference sequence). CDR3 loop: CSATRQGAADTQYF. The CDR3 DNA reads as TGCAGTGCTACCCGACAGGGGGCTGCAGATACGCAGTATTTT.

V is TRBV11-2 and J is TRBJ2-7, with a tentative D call TRBD2 (6 bases). Germline V gene lookup returns CDR1 SGHAT and CDR2 FQNNGV. V was shortened by 5 bases and J by 0 bases, with 17 bases between the two germline ends. The CDR3 has 16 amino acids. CDR3 protein: CASSQGRRGSSYEQYF. In DNA form, the CDR3 reads TGTGCCAGCAGCCAGGGTCGTCGGGGGAGCTCCTACGAGCAGTACTTC.

This clonotype was seen a single time. The DNA of the CDR3 is TGTGCCAGCAGCTTAGGGCAAACACTGGTGGGCTACAATGAGCAGTTCTTC. This gives the protein CASSLGQTLVGYNEQFF. The gene calls are TRBV7-2 and TRBJ2-1, with unresolved D. The CDR3 consists of 17 residues. CDR1 and CDR2 from the germline V gene are SGHTA and FQGNSA. V was shortened by 1 base and J by 3 bases, with 16 bases between the two germline ends.

CDR3: CASSLSRTRGEQYF. Written as DNA, the CDR3 is TGTGCCAGCAGTTTATCACGGACTAGAGGCGAGCAGTACTTC. This chain links TRBV27 with TRBJ2-7; 7 nucleotides align to TRBD2. The germline V gene has CDR1 MNHEY and CDR2 SMNVEV (reference sequence). Trimming at V came to 0 bases and at J to 6 bases, leaving 5 bases not matched to a gene. The length of the CDR3 is 14 residues.